This TCR beta chain derives from a study of graft-versus-host responses after intestinal transplantation. There were 200,000 CFSE-labeled responder cells plated together with 200,000 irradiated, violet-dye-labeled stimulator cells. This clone was counted between two and nine times. The V and J ends lost 6 bases and 3 bases respectively, with 31 bases between them. Looked up from germline, CDR1 is SGHNT and CDR2 is YYREEE (reference sequence). The CDR3 has 20 residues. Whole-study findings and limits: Investigators detected GvH clones in recipient marrow, with some emerging earlier in ileum or blood.

The data were produced by immunoSEQ multiplex PCR, yet TCRdb's version contains in-frame clones alone and is incomplete. The table records 20,000 to 25,000 clones, less than 40% of them present only once. The source was alloreactive CD8+ T cells from a mixed lymphocyte reaction culture, collected before intestinal transplant. Subset of the sample: CFSE-low proliferating T cells sorted from roughly 6-day pre-transplant mixed lymphocyte reaction (GvH or HvG direction). The source of this sequence is a human patient who received an intestinal transplant. The chain recombines TRBV5-4 with TRBJ2-1, with D possibly being TRBD2 (6 bases). Here the CDR3 reads CASTLGGNGDRALDYNEQFF. The CDR3 DNA reads as TGTGCCAGCACCCTGGGGGGTAACGGAGATCGTGCGTTGGACTACAATGAGCAGTTCTTC. Full variable domain (remainder filled in from reference TRBV5-4 and TRBJ2-1): ETGVTQSPTHLIKTRGQQVTLRCSSQSGHNTVSWYQQALGQGPQFIFQYYREEENGRGNFPPRFSGLQFPNYSSELNVNALELDDSALYLCASTLGGNGDRALDYNEQFFGPGTRLTVL.